The 31 T cell receptor beta chains below were found in one sample sequenced in a study of cytomegalovirus exposure and HLA in healthy donors. The PCR made use of 60 Vbeta and 13 Jbeta primers. Some clones are missing from TCRdb's copy, which holds only in-frame ones; the method was immunoSEQ multiplex PCR. This table holds tens of thousands of clones, roughly 68% found once. Material: PBMCs. The receptors stem from a woman between 45 and 65 years old in good health and CMV-seronegative.

V usage is TRBV30 and J usage is TRBJ1-4; no definite D call. The ends were cut back, 0 bases at V and 8 bases at J, with 19 bases in the middle. Looked up from germline, CDR1 is GTSNPN and CDR2 is SVGIG (reference sequence). The CDR3 runs 16 residues. The CDR3 DNA reads as TGTGCCTGGAGTGTACGGAGTCCAGTCCGGAGGGAAAAACTGTTTTTT. Its translation is CAWSVRSPVRREKLFF.

V gene TRBV7-2 combines with J gene TRBJ2-7; 7 bases map to TRBD1. With V trimmed by 3 bases and J by 11 bases, 7 bases remained unmatched. Germline CDR1 is SGHTA and CDR2 is FQGNSA. CDR3 size: 12 residues. As DNA, the CDR3 is TGTGCCAGCAGCTTCACCGACAGGGTGAAGTACTTC. It encodes CASSFTDRVKYF.

The chain carries TRBV6-1 and TRBJ1-5, with D tentatively TRBD1 (5 bases). CDR3 length: 13 residues. The V and J ends lost 4 bases and 5 bases respectively, with 9 bases between them. CDR1 and CDR2 (germline): MNHNS, SASEGT. The CDR3: CASSGGHYQPQHF. In DNA form, the CDR3 reads TGTGCCAGCAGTGGCGGACACTATCAGCCCCAGCATTTT.

This clone showed up just a few times. Additional DNA sequences in this sample encode the identical CDR3. V gene TRBV2 combines with J gene TRBJ1-1; TRBD1 might be the D (5 bases). Trimming removed 4 bases at V and 4 bases at J, with 10 bases between. The CDR3 is 13 residues long. Germline V gene lookup returns CDR1 SNHLY and CDR2 FYNNEI. CDR3 amino acids: CASSVEGVTEAFF. In nucleotides, the CDR3 is TGTGCCAGCAGTGTCGAAGGGGTCACTGAAGCTTTCTTT.

The chain couples TRBV27 to TRBJ2-5; 7 bases are shared with TRBD1. J was trimmed by 2 bases and V by 8 bases; bases with no gene match: 14. CDR1 and CDR2 (germline): MNHEY, SMNVEV (reference sequence). The CDR3 covers 16 residues. CDR3 loop: CASAEGSRGIQETQYF. CDR3 DNA sequence: TGTGCCAGCGCCGAGGGGTCCAGGGGGATACAAGAGACCCAGTACTTC.

There are a few counts of this clone. The chain combines TRBV5-5 with TRBJ2-3, with 7 bases aligning to TRBD1. V shed 6 bases and J 3 bases; nucleotides not matched to a gene: 22. CDR1 SGHKS and CDR2 YYEKEE come from the germline V gene (reference sequence). The CDR3 totals 19 residues. DNA of the CDR3: TGTGCCAGCATCATAAAATCCCACCGAGACAGGGCGACGACAGATACGCAGTATTTT. It yields the protein CASIIKSHRDRATTDTQYF.

V usage is TRBV15 and J usage is TRBJ2-1; TRBD2 aligns across 15 bases. Germline trimming cut 0 bases from V and 10 bases from J; bases unmatched to any gene: 10. CDR3 length equals 18 residues. Germline V gene sequence: CDR1 LNHNV, CDR2 YYDKDF (reference sequence). CDR3 bases: TGTGCCACCAGCAGAGATACAGGACTAGCGGGAGGGGACCAGGAGCAGTTCTTC. Its protein is CATSRDTGLAGGDQEQFF.

The chain combines TRBV18 with TRBJ1-4; 7 bases are shared with TRBD1. Germline V gives CDR1 KGHSH, CDR2 LQKENI. The CDR3 spans 14 residues. With 3 bases clipped from V and 7 bases from J, the junction kept 5 bases outside the gene matches. In nucleotides, the CDR3 is TGTGCCAGCTCACCCGACAGGGTGAGTGAAAAACTGTTTTTT. This codes for CASSPDRVSEKLFF.

The chain uses TRBV25-1 and TRBJ2-2; D not certain. Trimming removed 3 bases from V and 0 bases from J, with 5 bases in between. CDR1 is MGHDK, CDR2 SYGVNS, per germline. The CDR3 totals 14 residues. The CDR3 reads CASSEVANTGELFF. CDR3 coding DNA: TGTGCCAGCAGTGAGGTAGCGAACACCGGGGAGCTGTTTTTT. Variable domain in full (rest from reference TRBV25-1 and TRBJ2-2): EADIYQTPRYLVIGTGKKITLECSQTMGHDKMYWYQQDPGMELHLIHYSYGVNSTEKGDLSSESTVSRIRTEHFPLTLESARPSHTSQYLCASSEVANTGELFFGEGSRLTVL.

The chain joins TRBV6-5 to TRBJ2-7; D might be TRBD2 (5 bases). Trimming stripped 8 bases from V and 6 bases from J, with 11 bases between. There are 11 residues in the CDR3. Germline V gene lookup returns CDR1 MNHEY and CDR2 SVGAGI. The CDR3 nucleotides read TGTGCCAGCCACGATGGAGGCGAGCAGTACTTC. This sequence encodes CASHDGGEQYF.

The chain joins TRBV19 to TRBJ1-2, with a tentative D call TRBD1 (5 bases). The germline V and J ends were trimmed by 6 bases and 8 bases, with 13 bases remaining between them. Germline assignment: CDR1 LNHDA and CDR2 SQIVND (reference sequence). CDR3 size: 12 residues. CDR3 in DNA: TGTGCCAGTAGCCTAACAGGCAGCGGCTACACCTTC. Translated: CASSLTGSGYTF.

This clone has a single count. The J gene is TRBJ2-1, the V gene TRBV10-2; the D gene is possibly TRBD1 (6 bases). This CDR3 has 14 residues. Germline lookup yields CDR1 WSHSY and CDR2 SAAADI. Trimming took 5 bases from V and 7 from J, leaving 15 bases between them. The CDR3 nucleotides are TGCGCCAGCAGTTCTCAGGGGAGCATGAATGAGCAGTTCTTC. Protein sequence: CASSSQGSMNEQFF.

The gene calls are TRBV27 and TRBJ1-1; no clear D. CDR3 length: 16 amino acids. The V gene lost 5 bases and the J gene lost 3 bases, with 19 bases spanning the gap. In germline, CDR1 is MNHEY, CDR2 SMNVEV (reference sequence). CDR3 bases: TGTGCCAGCAGTCCCGTGTTTCTAAGATTCCACACTGAAGCTTTCTTT. Translated: CASSPVFLRFHTEAFF.

J is TRBJ2-7 and V is TRBV5-5; D perhaps matches TRBD2 (6 bases). Germline values: CDR1 SGHKS, CDR2 YYEKEE (reference sequence). Deletions cut 3 bases from V and 4 bases from J, with 14 bases between. The CDR3 runs 14 residues. The CDR3 DNA reads as TGTGCCAGCAGCTCAAAGGGACTCGAGTACGAGCAGTACTTC. This encodes CASSSKGLEYEQYF.

The V and J genes are TRBV18 and TRBJ2-1, with TRBD1 identical over 9 bases. CDR1 and CDR2 from the germline V gene are KGHSH and LQKENI. Trimming removed 1 base from V and 3 bases from J; junction bases left unmatched: 10. CDR3 size: 18 residues. CDR3 sequence: CASSPLNTGGRIYNEQFF. DNA for the CDR3: TGTGCCAGCTCACCACTAAATACAGGGGGCCGAATCTACAATGAGCAGTTCTTC.

This chain connects TRBV9 to TRBJ1-2, with D perhaps TRBD1 (6 bases). V lost 0 bases and J lost 5, with 17 bases in between. In germline, CDR1 is SGDLS, CDR2 YYNGEE. CDR3 length equals 16 residues. As DNA, the CDR3 is TGTGCCAGCAGCGTAGGACCCTCGACAGGAGTGTATGGCTACACCTTC. Its protein product is CASSVGPSTGVYGYTF.

This clone was recorded once. The chain couples TRBV2 to TRBJ1-2; TRBD1 agrees at 9 bases. CDR3 length: 15 amino acids. After removal of 7 bases from V and 6 bases from J, the junction contained 12 bases not matched to a gene. CDR1 and CDR2 (germline): SNHLY, FYNNEI. The CDR3 sequence: CASTLPTGGSDGYTF. The DNA for the CDR3 is TGTGCCAGCACCCTTCCCACAGGGGGCTCCGATGGCTACACCTTC. The full variable domain, with the rest looked up from reference TRBV2 and TRBJ1-2, is EPEVTQTPSHQVTQMGQEVILRCVPISNHLYFYWYRQILGQKVEFLVSFYNNEISEKSEIFDDQFSVERPDGSNFTLKIRSTKLEDSAMYFCASTLPTGGSDGYTFGSGTRLTVV.

V gene TRBV19 combines with J gene TRBJ1-5; 8 positions match TRBD1. This CDR3 is built from 16 residues. Germline V lookup: CDR1 LNHDA, CDR2 SQIVND (reference sequence). J was trimmed by 5 bases and V by 4 bases; bases with no gene match: 10. CDR3 region: CASSRDGQGGYQPQHF. CDR3 sequence (DNA): TGTGCCAGTAGTAGGGACGGACAGGGAGGCTATCAGCCCCAGCATTTT.

The table lists this clone with a few counts. The chain links TRBV5-4 to TRBJ2-1; D is possibly TRBD1 (6 bases). This CDR3 comprises 15 residues. Germline CDR1 and CDR2: SGHNT and YYREEE (reference sequence). With 4 bases removed from V and 6 bases from J, the gap between germline ends came to 17 bases. CDR3 in DNA: TGTGCCAGCAGCAACGGACAGACGAATTCCAATGAGCAGTTCTTC. This encodes CASSNGQTNSNEQFF.

This clone has only one observation. This chain uses TRBV7-9 with TRBJ2-7; TRBD1 is a possible D gene (6 bases). This CDR3 region has 15 residues. Germline loops: CDR1 SEHNR, CDR2 FQNEAQ (reference sequence). V lost 3 bases to trimming and J lost 5 bases, with 17 bases between them. In DNA, the CDR3 is TGTGCCAGCAGCTTTATCACAGGGAATTCCCACGAGCAGTACTTC. Its translation is CASSFITGNSHEQYF.

J is TRBJ2-2 and V is TRBV5-8, with a weak D call TRBD1 (5 bases). The CDR3 is made up of 17 amino acids. V was shortened by 4 bases and J by 5 bases, with 21 bases between the two germline ends. The germline V gene has CDR1 SGHTS and CDR2 YDEGEE. The CDR3 loop is CASSLLLTAQGTGELFF. The DNA of the CDR3 is TGTGCCAGCAGCCTACTACTGACCGCCCAGGGAACCGGGGAGCTGTTTTTT.

V gene TRBV29-1 combines with J gene TRBJ2-3, with 8 bases fitting TRBD1. After removal of 2 bases from V and 3 bases from J, the junction contained 1 base not matched to a gene. CDR1 and CDR2 from the germline V gene are SQVTM and ANQGSEA. CDR3 length equals 13 residues. This CDR3 is CSVERQGTDTQYF. In nucleotides, the CDR3 is TGCAGCGTTGAACGACAGGGGACAGATACGCAGTATTTT.

The chain's CDR3 is CASSRDRHTEAFF. The CDR3 DNA sequence: TGTGCCAGCAGTCGGGACAGGCACACTGAAGCTTTCTTT. V usage is TRBV6-5 and J usage is TRBJ1-1; TRBD1 matches at 8 bases. Germline trimming cut 5 bases from V and 3 bases from J; bases unmatched to any gene: 2. The CDR3 runs to 13 residues. The germline CDR1 and CDR2 sequences are MNHEY and SVGAGI.

This chain uses TRBV30 with TRBJ1-5, with D possibly being TRBD1 (5 bases). Trimming cost V 0 bases and J 6 bases, with 9 bases left between them. The CDR3 spans 13 residues. Germline loops: CDR1 GTSNPN, CDR2 SVGIG (reference sequence). The CDR3 DNA reads as TGTGCCTGGAGTGTCAGGGAGGGTCAGCCCCAGCATTTT. This sequence encodes CAWSVREGQPQHF. Full variable domain (remainder filled in from reference TRBV30 and TRBJ1-5): SQTIHQWPATLVQPVGSPLSLECTVEGTSNPNLYWYRQAAGRGLQLLFYSVGIGQISSEVPQNLSASRPQDRQFILSSKKLLLSDSGFYLCAWSVREGQPQHFGDGTRLSIL.

The rearrangement uses TRBV10-3 and TRBJ1-1, with D maybe TRBD1 (5 bases). Between the trimmed V and J ends, which lost 0 bases and 4 bases, there was a span of 12 bases. The CDR3 consists of 15 residues. The germline V gene encodes CDR1 ENHRY and CDR2 SYGVKD. DNA for the CDR3: TGTGCCATCAGTGAGTCCTCGCGGGGACCCACTGAAGCTTTCTTT. Its protein is CAISESSRGPTEAFF.

This clone was observed a few times. The chain couples TRBV6-5 to TRBJ2-1, with D unclear. CDR3 length equals 14 residues. The germline gives CDR1 MNHEY, CDR2 SVGAGI. V shed 2 bases and J shed 8 bases, with 13 bases lying between them. The CDR3 is CASSYLEVTDEQFF. For the CDR3, the DNA is TGTGCCAGCAGTTACCTAGAAGTCACCGATGAGCAGTTCTTC.

The chain carries TRBV28 and TRBJ1-2; D not resolved. The CDR3 spans 15 residues. V was trimmed by 4 bases and J by 0 bases, leaving 12 bases between them. The germline V gene has CDR1 MDHEN and CDR2 SYDVKM. CDR3 region: CASSYSGRANYGYTF. CDR3 nucleotide sequence: TGTGCCAGCAGTTACTCAGGCAGAGCTAACTATGGCTACACCTTC.

The chain couples TRBV10-3 to TRBJ2-5, with D possibly being TRBD2 (5 bases). Germline loops: CDR1 ENHRY, CDR2 SYGVKD. Trimming stripped 4 bases from V and 4 bases from J, with 13 bases between. The CDR3 consists of 14 residues. The CDR3 spells CAISVSGGGETQYF. The CDR3 coding sequence is TGTGCCATCAGTGTAAGCGGTGGCGGAGAGACCCAGTACTTC.

This CDR3 reads CASSSLGQQPNYGYTF. The DNA of the CDR3 is TGTGCCAGTAGCTCCCTTGGACAGCAGCCTAACTATGGCTACACCTTC. The chain links TRBV19 to TRBJ1-2; possibly TRBD1 for D (6 bases). V lost 6 bases to trimming and J lost 0 bases, with 17 bases between them. The CDR3 is 16 amino acids. Per germline, CDR1 LNHDA and CDR2 SQIVND (reference sequence).

V gene TRBV6-1 combines with J gene TRBJ1-5; 9 bases align to TRBD1. From germline, CDR1 is MNHNS and CDR2 SASEGT. The V gene end was trimmed by 6 bases and the J gene end by 6 bases; junction bases not matched to a gene: 6. This CDR3 comprises 14 residues. CDR3: CASRQQGAVQPQHF. CDR3 coding DNA: TGTGCCAGCAGACAACAGGGGGCCGTTCAGCCCCAGCATTTT.

The gene calls are TRBV19 and TRBJ1-5; 9 bases match TRBD1. J gave up 1 base and V 7 bases, and 5 bases lay outside the gene matches. CDR3 length: 15 amino acids. Germline V gene lookup returns CDR1 LNHDA and CDR2 SQIVND (reference sequence). The CDR3 loop reads CASNFGQGSNQPQHF. CDR3 DNA sequence: TGTGCCAGTAACTTTGGACAGGGGAGCAATCAGCCCCAGCATTTT. Drawing the rest from reference TRBV19 and TRBJ1-5, the complete variable domain is DGGITQSPKYLFRKEGQNVTLSCEQNLNHDAMYWYRQDPGQGLRLIYYSQIVNDFQKGDIAEGYSVSREKKESFPLTVTSAQKNPTAFYLCASNFGQGSNQPQHFGDGTRLSIL.